The entry below gives a single T cell receptor beta chain sequence along with its context. Its cognate antigen is unknown. Trimming took 1 base from V and 3 from J, leaving 19 bases between them. The CDR3 length is 17 residues. The germline V gene encodes CDR1 SGHDT and CDR2 YYEEEE. The sample belongs to a study of cytomegalovirus exposure and HLA in healthy donors. Findings and limits, study-wide: Donors belonging to an Asian-associated ancestry cluster reportedly showed fewer N-insertions in productive TCRs than the 666-donor mean, according to what a later analysis found. About 87% or about 30% of the time was how often most TCR beta V segments were productive, according to an earlier analysis.

60 Vbeta and 13 Jbeta primers were used in PCR. The table came from immunoSEQ multiplex PCR; TCRdb's copy has only in-frame clones and leaves some out. There are about 160,000 clones in the sample; around four fifths occur only once, and under 2% lies in the top ten. This TCR came from a woman aged 18-29 years in good health and CMV-seronegative. Specimen: PBMCs. The V and J genes are TRBV5-6 and TRBJ1-2; no definite D call. CDR3 bases: TGTGCCAGCAGCTTGTGGGGAGACTTTGAGAGGTACTATGGCTACACCTTC. It specifies CASSLWGDFERYYGYTF.